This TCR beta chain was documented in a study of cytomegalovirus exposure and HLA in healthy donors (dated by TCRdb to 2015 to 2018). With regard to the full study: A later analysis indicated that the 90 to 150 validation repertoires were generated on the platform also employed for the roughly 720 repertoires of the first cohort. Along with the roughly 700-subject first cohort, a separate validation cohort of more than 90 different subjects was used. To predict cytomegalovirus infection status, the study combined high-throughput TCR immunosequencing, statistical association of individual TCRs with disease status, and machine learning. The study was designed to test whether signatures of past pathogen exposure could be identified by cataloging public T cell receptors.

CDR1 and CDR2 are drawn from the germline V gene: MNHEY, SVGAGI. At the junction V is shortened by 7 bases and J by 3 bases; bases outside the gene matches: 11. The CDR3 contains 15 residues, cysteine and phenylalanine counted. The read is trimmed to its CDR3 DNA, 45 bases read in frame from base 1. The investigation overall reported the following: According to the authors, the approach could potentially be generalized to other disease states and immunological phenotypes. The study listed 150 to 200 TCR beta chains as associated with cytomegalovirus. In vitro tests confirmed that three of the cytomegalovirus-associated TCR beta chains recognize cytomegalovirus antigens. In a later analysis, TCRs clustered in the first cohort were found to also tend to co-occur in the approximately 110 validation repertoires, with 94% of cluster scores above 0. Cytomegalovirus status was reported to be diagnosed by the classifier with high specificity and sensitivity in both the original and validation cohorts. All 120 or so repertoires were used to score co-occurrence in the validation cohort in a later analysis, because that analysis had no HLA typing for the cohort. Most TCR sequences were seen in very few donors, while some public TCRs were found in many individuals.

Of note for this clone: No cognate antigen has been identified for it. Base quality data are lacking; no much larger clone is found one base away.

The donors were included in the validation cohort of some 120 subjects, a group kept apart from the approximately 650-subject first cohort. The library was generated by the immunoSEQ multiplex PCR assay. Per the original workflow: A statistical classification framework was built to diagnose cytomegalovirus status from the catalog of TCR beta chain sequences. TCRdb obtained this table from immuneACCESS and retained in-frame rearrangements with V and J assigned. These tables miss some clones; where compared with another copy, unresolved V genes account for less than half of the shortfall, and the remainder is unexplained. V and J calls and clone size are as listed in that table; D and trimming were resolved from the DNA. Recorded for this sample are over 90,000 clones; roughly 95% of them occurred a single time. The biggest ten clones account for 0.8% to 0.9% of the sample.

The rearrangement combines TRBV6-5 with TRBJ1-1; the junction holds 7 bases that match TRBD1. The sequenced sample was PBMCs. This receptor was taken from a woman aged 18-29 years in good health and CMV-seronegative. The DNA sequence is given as TGTGCCAGCATTCGAGACAGGGACTTCGACACTGAAGCTTTCTTT. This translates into CASIRDRDFDTEAFF.